This TCR beta chain was identified in a study of cytomegalovirus exposure and HLA in healthy donors. CDR3 length: 15 residues. CDR1 is SEHNR, CDR2 FQNEAQ, per germline (reference sequence). The V end lost 5 bases, the J end lost 0 bases, and 11 bases lay between the germline ends. Method: immunoSEQ multiplex PCR; TCRdb's copy keeps in-frame clones and lacks some. The sample records around 150,000 clones, roughly nine tenths being singletons. The TCR sequence derives from a man aged 18-30 years in good health and CMV-seropositive. The chain combines TRBV7-9 with TRBJ1-3, with TRBD1 as a possible D gene (6 bases). Sequenced input: PBMCs. This CDR3 is CASSARGGSGNTIYF. As DNA, the CDR3 is TGTGCCAGCAGCGCTCGAGGGGGCTCTGGAAACACCATATATTTT.